The TCR beta chain under discussion was sequenced for a study of T cells in Graves' hyperthyroidism and ophthalmopathy. Regarding the study as a whole: A model built on 13 V-J features separated ophthalmopathy from stable hyperthyroidism.

RNA transcripts gave rise to amplified TCR beta CDR3 regions. A first-round RT-PCR of the TCR CDR3 used the HTBI primer set. MiXCR, applied by TCRdb to the multiplex PCR reads, yields one record per CDR3 protein. This table holds approximately 600,000 distinct CDR3 sequences, 15% to 20% found once. This clonotype was recorded a few times. Its antigen is as yet unknown. V was cut by 5 bases and J by 4 bases, with 20 bases left in between. Germline V CDR1 and CDR2: SGHVS, FQNEAQ. The CDR3 is 16 residues long. Hyperthyroidism patients were newly diagnosed, had disease duration under 2 months, and were aged 18 to 65 years. Exclusion criteria comprised uncontrolled infection, other autoimmune disease, pregnancy or lactation. Diagnosing involved the use of clinical symptoms, serum thyroxine and TRAb, thyroid ultrasound and orbital computed tomography.

The sequence was obtained from a woman in her twenties or thirties with Graves' hyperthyroidism. The J gene is TRBJ1-2, the V gene TRBV7-8, with a weak D call TRBD1 (6 bases). The sample taken for sequencing was blood. CDR3 sequence reads: CASSLSPRGSGYGYTF. CDR3 coding DNA: TGTGCCAGCAGCCTGAGCCCAAGGGGGTCGGGCTATGGCTACACCTTC.